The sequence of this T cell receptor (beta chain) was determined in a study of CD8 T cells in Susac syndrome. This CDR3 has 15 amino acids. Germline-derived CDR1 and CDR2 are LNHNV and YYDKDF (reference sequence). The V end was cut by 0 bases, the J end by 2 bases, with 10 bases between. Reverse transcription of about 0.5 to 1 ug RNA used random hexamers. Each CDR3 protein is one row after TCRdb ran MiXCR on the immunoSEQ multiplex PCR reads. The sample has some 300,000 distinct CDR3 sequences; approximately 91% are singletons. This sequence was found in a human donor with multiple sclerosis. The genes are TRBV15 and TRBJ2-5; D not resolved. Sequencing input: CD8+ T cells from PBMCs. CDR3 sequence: CATSREGSSQETQYF. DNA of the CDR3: TGTGCCACCAGCAGAGAAGGAAGTTCTCAAGAGACCCAGTACTTC.